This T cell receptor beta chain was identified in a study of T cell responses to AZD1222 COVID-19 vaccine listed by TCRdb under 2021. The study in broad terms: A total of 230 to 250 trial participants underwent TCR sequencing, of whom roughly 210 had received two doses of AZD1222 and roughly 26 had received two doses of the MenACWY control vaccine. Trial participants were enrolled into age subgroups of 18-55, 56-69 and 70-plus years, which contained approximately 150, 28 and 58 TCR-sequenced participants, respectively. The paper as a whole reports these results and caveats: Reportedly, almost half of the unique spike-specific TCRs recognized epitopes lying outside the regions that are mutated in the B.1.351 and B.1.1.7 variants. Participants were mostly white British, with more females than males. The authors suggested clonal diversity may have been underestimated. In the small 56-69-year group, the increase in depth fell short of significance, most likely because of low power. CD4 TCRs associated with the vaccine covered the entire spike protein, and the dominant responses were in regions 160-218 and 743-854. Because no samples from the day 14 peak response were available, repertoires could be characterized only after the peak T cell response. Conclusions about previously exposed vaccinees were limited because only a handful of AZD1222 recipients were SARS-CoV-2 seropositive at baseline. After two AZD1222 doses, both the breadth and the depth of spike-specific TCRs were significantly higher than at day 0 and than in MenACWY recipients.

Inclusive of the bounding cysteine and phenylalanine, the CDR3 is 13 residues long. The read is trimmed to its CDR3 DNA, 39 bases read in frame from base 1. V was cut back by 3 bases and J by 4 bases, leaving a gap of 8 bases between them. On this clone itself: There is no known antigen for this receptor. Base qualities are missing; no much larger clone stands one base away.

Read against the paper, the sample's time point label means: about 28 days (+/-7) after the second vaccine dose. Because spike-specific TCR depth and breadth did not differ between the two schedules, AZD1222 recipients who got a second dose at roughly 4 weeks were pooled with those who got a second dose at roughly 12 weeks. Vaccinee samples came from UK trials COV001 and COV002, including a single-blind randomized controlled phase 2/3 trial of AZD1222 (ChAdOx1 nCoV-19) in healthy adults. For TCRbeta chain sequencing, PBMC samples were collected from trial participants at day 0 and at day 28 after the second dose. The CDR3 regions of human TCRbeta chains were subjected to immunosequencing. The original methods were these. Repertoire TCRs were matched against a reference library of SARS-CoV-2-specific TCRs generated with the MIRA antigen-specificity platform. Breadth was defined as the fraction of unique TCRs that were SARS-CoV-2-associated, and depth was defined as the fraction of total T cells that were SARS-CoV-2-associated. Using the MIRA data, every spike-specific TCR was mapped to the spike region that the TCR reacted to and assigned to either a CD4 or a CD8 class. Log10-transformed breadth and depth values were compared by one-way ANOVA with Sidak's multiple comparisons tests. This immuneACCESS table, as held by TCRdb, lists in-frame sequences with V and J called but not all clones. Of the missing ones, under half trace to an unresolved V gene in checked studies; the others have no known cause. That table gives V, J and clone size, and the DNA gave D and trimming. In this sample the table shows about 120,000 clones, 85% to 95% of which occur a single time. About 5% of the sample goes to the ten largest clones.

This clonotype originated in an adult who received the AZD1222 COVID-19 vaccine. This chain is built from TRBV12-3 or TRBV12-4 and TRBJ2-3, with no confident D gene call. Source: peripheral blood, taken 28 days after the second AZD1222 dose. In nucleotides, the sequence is TGTGCCAGCAGTTTGGCCGGACCAGATACGCAGTATTTT. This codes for CASSLAGPDTQYF.